Following are 24 T cell receptor beta chains from one sample sequenced in a study of radiation and T cells in renal cell carcinoma. Time point indicated: baseline pretreatment blood. The sample's treatment: 15 Gy SBRT to primary tumor, nephrectomy 4 weeks later. Sequencing used immunoSEQ multiplex PCR; TCRdb keeps in-frame clones, though not all of them. Of 100,000 to 150,000 clones listed, roughly 80% are singletons. The source material was blood, sampled from a patient whose treatment included radiotherapy and nephrectomy. The receptors stem from a woman aged 60-75 years with renal cell carcinoma.

Worth noting for this clone: The junction departs from germline at one end; a sequencing error may be responsible. This chain connects TRBV11-2 to TRBJ1-3; the D gene is possibly TRBD1 (6 bases). The CDR3 spans 13 residues. Germline V gene sequence: CDR1 SGHAT, CDR2 FQNNGV. The CDR3: CASSLPVGRQVTF. CDR3 in DNA: TGTGCCAGCAGCTTACCCGTGGGACGACAGGTCACTTTT. The entire variable domain, with the rest obtained from reference TRBV11-2 and TRBJ1-3, is as follows: EAGVAQSPRYKIIEKRQSVAFWCNPISGHATLYWYQQILGQGPKLLIQFQNNGVVDDSQLPKDRFSAERLKGVDSTLKIQPAKLEDSAVYLCASSLPVGRQVTFGEGSWLTVV.

This sequence joins TRBV27 and TRBJ2-1, with D possibly TRBD2 on 6 matching bases. CDR3 length: 13 amino acids. V lost 3 bases and J lost 6, with 9 bases in between. Germline CDR1 and CDR2: MNHEY and SMNVEV (reference sequence). CDR3 protein: CASSFVGGNEQFF. The CDR3 DNA reads as TGTGCCAGCAGTTTTGTCGGGGGCAATGAGCAGTTCTTC.

The chain combines TRBV6-5 with TRBJ2-2, with unresolved D. The CDR3 sequence is 13 residues long. Per germline, CDR1 MNHEY and CDR2 SVGAGI. V was shortened by 2 bases and J by 3 bases, with 4 bases between the two germline ends. The CDR3 sequence: CASSYKYTGELFF. CDR3 nucleotide sequence: TGTGCCAGCAGTTACAAGTACACCGGGGAGCTGTTTTTT.

On this clone itself: A junction boundary mismatches the germline segment, possibly from a read error. The chain recombines TRBV6-1 with TRBJ2-2; 7 bases are a match to TRBD2. The CDR3 runs 15 residues. In germline, CDR1 is MNHNS, CDR2 SASEGT. The CDR3 nucleotides read TGTGCCAGCAGTGAAGGGAAGGGGAAGAAGCGGGGAGCTGTTTTT. Encoded protein: CASSEGKGKKRGAVF.

A few counts support this clone. The chain uses TRBV19 and TRBJ2-2; the D is unclear. Trimming cost V 1 base and J 6 bases, with 9 bases left between them. Germline CDR1 LNHDA, CDR2 SQIVND (reference sequence). The CDR3 is 14 amino acids. CDR3 sequence: CASSIALLSGELFF. The CDR3 region has the DNA TGTGCCAGTAGTATAGCCCTTTTATCCGGGGAGCTGTTTTTT. Using reference TRBV19 and TRBJ2-2 for the parts outside the CDR3, the full variable domain is DGGITQSPKYLFRKEGQNVTLSCEQNLNHDAMYWYRQDPGQGLRLIYYSQIVNDFQKGDIAEGYSVSREKKESFPLTVTSAQKNPTAFYLCASSIALLSGELFFGEGSRLTVL.

The V call is TRBV4-2, the J call TRBJ2-6; D might be TRBD2 (6 bases). The germline V and J ends were trimmed by 1 base and 0 bases, with 7 bases remaining between them. This CDR3 contains 16 residues. Germline CDR1 and CDR2: LGHNA and YNFKEQ. DNA of the CDR3: TGTGCCAGCAGCCAAGGGCGGGACTCTGGGGCCAACGTCCTGACTTTC. The encoded protein is CASSQGRDSGANVLTF.

V gene TRBV7-3 combines with J gene TRBJ2-2; 8 positions agree with TRBD2. The CDR3 consists of 15 residues. Per the germline V gene, CDR1 is SGHTA and CDR2 is FQGTGA. Trimming took 3 bases from V and 1 from J; bases not matched to a gene: 1. The CDR3 coding sequence is TGTGCCAGCAGCTTCAGCGGGGGGAACACCGGGGAGCTGTTTTTT. Its protein product is CASSFSGGNTGELFF.

The chain has TRBV11-2 and TRBJ1-5, with D uncertain. Deletions cut 1 base from V and 2 bases from J, with 6 bases between. CDR3 length: 14 residues. Germline-derived CDR1 and CDR2 are SGHAT and FQNNGV. The CDR3 region has the DNA TGTGCCAGCAGCTTAGGGGGTCGCAATCAGCCCCAGCATTTT. It yields the protein CASSLGGRNQPQHF.

The J gene is TRBJ2-7, the V gene TRBV18, with D unresolved. The CDR3 extends over 14 amino acids. CDR1 and CDR2 (germline): KGHSH, LQKENI. With 6 bases removed from V and 0 bases from J, the gap between germline ends came to 12 bases. The CDR3 coding sequence is TGTGCCAGCTCCAAGGGTTCGAGCTCCTACGAGCAGTACTTC. This encodes CASSKGSSSYEQYF.

This chain uses TRBV11-2 with TRBJ2-7, with D perhaps TRBD1 (6 bases). V dropped 2 bases and J dropped 2 bases, with 10 bases sitting between them. In germline, CDR1 is SGHAT, CDR2 FQNNGV. The CDR3 runs to 14 residues. The CDR3 nucleotides are TGTGCCAGCAGCTTAATACAGGGACCCTACGAGCAGTACTTC. It specifies CASSLIQGPYEQYF.

J is TRBJ2-2 and V is TRBV5-1, with D perhaps being TRBD1 or TRBD2 (5 bases each). The CDR3 is 14 amino acids. V was trimmed by 5 bases and J by 4 bases, leaving 12 bases between them. CDR1 and CDR2 (germline): SGHRS, YFSETQ. CDR3 residues: CASREGMGTGELFF. The CDR3 DNA sequence: TGCGCCAGCAGAGAGGGGATGGGCACCGGGGAGCTGTTTTTT.

CDR3 region: CASSINPPLGEQYF. The CDR3 region has the DNA TGTGCCAGTAGTATCAATCCCCCCCTGGGAGAGCAGTACTTC. The chain recombines TRBV19 with TRBJ2-7, with D unresolved. This CDR3 is 14 amino acids long. The germline V and J ends were trimmed by 3 bases and 7 bases, with 16 bases remaining between them. The germline V gene has CDR1 LNHDA and CDR2 SQIVND (reference sequence).

This rearrangement joins TRBV9 to TRBJ1-2; no firm D call. This CDR3 spans 19 amino acids. The germline gives CDR1 SGDLS, CDR2 YYNGEE. Between the trimmed V and J ends, which lost 0 bases and 0 bases, there was a span of 21 bases. CDR3 bases: TGTGCCAGCAGCGTAGCACCCATGACAAGGAGCAGTCCTAACTATGGCTACACCTTC. This encodes CASSVAPMTRSSPNYGYTF.

The sample holds one count of this clone. The J gene is TRBJ1-2, the V gene TRBV6-6; TRBD1 matches at 7 bases. The junction had 9 bases not matched to a gene; V was cut back by 6 bases and J by 5 bases. Germline V gene data show CDR1 as MNHNY and CDR2 as SVGAGI (reference sequence). The CDR3 length is 14 residues. The DNA for the CDR3 is TGTGCCAGCAGGCGATGGGACAGTCATTATGGCTACACCTTC. This encodes CASRRWDSHYGYTF.

This chain uses TRBV7-9 with TRBJ2-7, with no clear D. Trimming shortened V by 4 bases and J by 3 bases, and 4 bases separated the two germline ends. Germline V lookup: CDR1 SEHNR, CDR2 FQNEAQ (reference sequence). The CDR3 contains 11 residues. The CDR3, as DNA: TGTGCCAGCAGCTCCAACTACGAGCAGTACTTC. It is translated as CASSSNYEQYF. Supplemented by reference TRBV7-9 and TRBJ2-7, the full variable domain reads DTGVSQNPRHKITKRGQNVTFRCDPISEHNRLYWYRQTLGQGPEFLTYFQNEAQLEKSRLLSDRFSAERPKGSFSTLEIQRTEQGDSAMYLCASSSNYEQYFGPGTRLTVT.

This chain joins TRBV25-1 and TRBJ2-6; D not certain. The CDR3 has 17 residues. The germline V gene has CDR1 MGHDK and CDR2 SYGVNS. Trimming stripped 1 base from V and 1 base from J, with 11 bases between. Here the CDR3 DNA reads TGTGCCAGCAGTGAATTAGCAGGCCGTTCTGGGGCCAACGTCCTGACTTTC. It encodes CASSELAGRSGANVLTF.

This chain links TRBV30 with TRBJ2-2, with 7 positions matching TRBD2. Unmatched junction bases numbered 9, after V lost 3 bases and J lost 2 bases. The CDR3 covers 16 residues. CDR1 is GTSNPN, CDR2 SVGIG, per germline (reference sequence). The DNA of the CDR3 is TGTGCCTGGAGCCGTGCATCGGGGGGTAACACCGGGGAGCTGTTTTTT. Translating gives CAWSRASGGNTGELFF.

The chain is built from TRBV30 and TRBJ1-2; 8 nucleotides line up with TRBD1. With V trimmed by 8 bases and J by 1 base, 9 bases remained unmatched. This CDR3 has 14 amino acids. Germline V CDR1 and CDR2: GTSNPN, SVGIG (reference sequence). In nucleotides, the CDR3 is TGTGCCGGACAGCGGACAGGGCTTAACTATGGCTACACCTTC. Its protein product is CAGQRTGLNYGYTF. Looking up the rest from reference TRBV30 and TRBJ1-2 gives the full variable domain: SQTIHQWPATLVQPVGSPLSLECTVEGTSNPNLYWYRQAAGRGLQLLFYSVGIGQISSEVPQNLSASRPQDRQFILSSKKLLLSDSGFYLCAGQRTGLNYGYTFGSGTRLTVV.

The rearrangement joins TRBV11-2 to TRBJ2-6, with a tentative D call TRBD2 (6 bases). Germline V gives CDR1 SGHAT, CDR2 FQNNGV. Trimming removed 5 bases from V and 4 bases from J, with 15 bases in between. This CDR3 contains 16 residues. The CDR3 DNA sequence: TGTGCCAGCAGCCCCGCCCGGGGGTTCGGGGCCAACGTCCTGACTTTC. Translated: CASSPARGFGANVLTF.

This chain joins TRBV30 and TRBJ2-5; D is possibly TRBD2 (7 bases). The germline V gene encodes CDR1 GTSNPN and CDR2 SVGIG (reference sequence). The germline V and J ends were trimmed by 8 bases and 5 bases, with 15 bases remaining between them. CDR3 length: 12 residues. Written as DNA, the CDR3 is TGTGCCGGGGGGGGCCCCTTGGAGACCCAGTACTTC. It specifies CAGGGPLETQYF.

V gene TRBV5-1 combines with J gene TRBJ1-3; tentative D call: TRBD1 (6 bases). The CDR3 totals 14 residues. Trimming shortened V by 8 bases and J by 2 bases, and 14 bases separated the two germline ends. The germline CDR1 and CDR2 sequences are SGHRS and YFSETQ. CDR3 bases: TGCGCCAGTTCATTAGACAGGACTGGAAACACCATATATTTT. This gives the protein CASSLDRTGNTIYF.

The V and J genes are TRBV6-1 and TRBJ2-7, with TRBD2 identical over 8 bases. The CDR3 runs 15 residues. The trim removed 3 bases at V and 7 bases at J, leaving 11 bases unmatched. Germline V gene data show CDR1 as MNHNS and CDR2 as SASEGT. CDR3 sequence: CASSDGRGAWEEQYF. In DNA form, the CDR3 reads TGTGCCAGCAGTGATGGGCGGGGGGCTTGGGAGGAGCAGTACTTC.

This clone was counted a few times. Other DNA variants within this sample encode the same CDR3. This chain connects TRBV7-9 to TRBJ1-6; 7 bases match TRBD1. Germline V lookup: CDR1 SEHNR, CDR2 FQNEAQ (reference sequence). The trim removed 1 base at V and 9 bases at J, leaving 3 bases unmatched. The CDR3 loop spans 14 amino acids. The CDR3 here is CASSLGQGGSPLHF. Here the CDR3 DNA reads TGTGCCAGCAGCTTAGGGCAGGGGGGTTCACCCCTCCACTTT.

V usage is TRBV19 and J usage is TRBJ1-1; 11 bases line up with TRBD1. The CDR3 length is 15 residues. The V gene's germline CDR1 is LNHDA and CDR2 SQIVND (reference sequence). The trim removed 5 bases at V and 7 bases at J, leaving 9 bases unmatched. The DNA for the CDR3 is TGTGCCAGTAGTCCCCTGGGACAGGGGGGCAATGAAGCTTTCTTT. Translation: CASSPLGQGGNEAFF.